The clone carrying this T cell receptor beta chain was observed a handful of times. Its antigen is not known. Via MiXCR, TCRdb re-called the 5' RACE reads, giving one row per CDR3 protein. The repertoire has approximately 500,000 distinct CDR3 sequences, 20% to 25% of them found once; the top ten carry roughly 3%. This entry belongs to a study of identical twins. Study-level findings and limits: Models came in too low on out-of-frame TCR alpha sharing in monozygotic twins.

The CDR3 spans 13 residues. Germline V gene lookup returns CDR1 SGHRS and CDR2 YFSETQ. The V end was cut by 1 base, the J end by 3 bases, with 8 bases between. This same sample was also part of a study on T cells expressing NK-cell markers. That source reports: Sorted CD3+CD56+NKG2C+, CD3+CD56+NKG2C- and CD3+CD56-NKG2C+ T cells provided the TCR beta repertoires. About six donors carried dominant NKG2C+ clonotypes that made up roughly 1.0-7.0% of their CD8+ T cells.

The material sequenced was CD4+ T cells sorted from blood. The sequence derives from a woman between 18 and 29 years old in good health. The chain recombines TRBV5-1 with TRBJ2-7, with D perhaps matching TRBD2 (5 bases). The CDR3 reads CASSLYGGYEQYF. The CDR3 DNA is TGCGCCAGCAGCTTGTATGGAGGCTACGAGCAGTACTTC.